Below, 27 T cell receptor beta chains from the same sample are listed, as sequenced in a study of brain T cells in children with intractable seizures. Profiled with immunoSEQ multiplex PCR; TCRdb holds only in-frame clones, not every one. Of roughly 80,000 clones in the sample, around nine tenths were seen once. The sequenced sample was peripheral blood, obtained at surgery. These receptors originate from a girl aged 2-10 years with Rasmussen encephalitis and intractable seizures.

The chain carries TRBV30 and TRBJ1-4, with 8 bases aligning to TRBD1. The length of the CDR3 is 15 residues. CDR1 and CDR2 from the germline V gene are GTSNPN and SVGIG (reference sequence). V shed 0 bases, J shed 4 bases, and the junction held 4 bases outside the gene matches. The CDR3 DNA is TGTGCCTGGAGTGTTCCGGGACAGGATAATGAAAAACTGTTTTTT. Translating it yields CAWSVPGQDNEKLFF.

The table lists this clone with a count of one. The gene calls are TRBV7-3 and TRBJ1-1; 11 bases match TRBD1. J gave up 6 bases and V 6 bases, and 9 bases lay outside the gene matches. This CDR3 spans 15 amino acids. Germline loops: CDR1 SGHTA, CDR2 FQGTGA. The chain's CDR3 is CASRPGTGGRAEAFF. The CDR3 nucleotides are TGTGCCAGCAGACCCGGGACAGGGGGACGGGCTGAAGCTTTCTTT.

The V gene is TRBV12-5, the J gene TRBJ1-1; TRBD1 matches 8 bases. V trimming: 2 bases; J trimming: 4 bases; junction bases outside the gene matches: 6. Per the germline V gene, CDR1 is LGHNT and CDR2 is FRNRAP. The CDR3 has 15 residues. The CDR3 region is CASGLLQGAGTEAFF. DNA of the CDR3: TGTGCTAGTGGTTTGCTTCAGGGGGCAGGCACTGAAGCTTTCTTT.

This chain uses TRBV7-3 with TRBJ2-2, with 8 bases identical to TRBD2. Unmatched junction bases numbered 3, after V lost 2 bases and J lost 4 bases. Germline V gene sequence: CDR1 SGHTA, CDR2 FQGTGA. CDR3 length: 15 residues. CDR3 residues: CASSLVGTSTGELFF. The CDR3 DNA follows: TGTGCCAGCAGCTTAGTCGGGACTAGCACCGGGGAGCTGTTTTTT. The full variable domain, its missing parts supplied by reference TRBV7-3 and TRBJ2-2, is GAGVSQTPSNKVTEKGKYVELRCDPISGHTALYWYRQSLGQGPEFLIYFQGTGAADDSGLPNDRFFAVRPEGSVSTLKIQRTERGDSAVYLCASSLVGTSTGELFFGEGSRLTVL.

Worth noting for this clone: At one end the junction does not follow the germline gene, possibly because of a read error. This chain links TRBV6-1 with TRBJ1-2; perhaps TRBD1 as D (6 bases). Germline loops: CDR1 MNHNS, CDR2 SASEGT. This CDR3 comprises 14 residues. The CDR3 loop reads CASGDSGGVGGYTF. The DNA for the CDR3 is TGTGCCAGCGGTGATTCGGGGGGCGTCGGTGGCTACACCTTC.

V is TRBV12-3 or TRBV12-4 and J is TRBJ1-2; D is unclear. Between the trimmed V and J ends, which lost 0 bases and 2 bases, there was a span of 1 base. The CDR3 is 12 residues long. The CDR3 DNA sequence: TGTGCCAGCAGTTTAGCCAACTATGGCTACACCTTC. Residues: CASSLANYGYTF.

The chain couples TRBV7-3 to TRBJ2-2; no clear D gene. The germline V gene has CDR1 SGHTA and CDR2 FQGTGA. Deletions cut 1 base from V and 4 bases from J, with 4 bases between. The CDR3 consists of 13 residues. CDR3: CASSLIGTGELFF. In DNA, the CDR3 is TGTGCCAGCAGCTTAATAGGCACCGGGGAGCTGTTTTTT.

The rearrangement joins TRBV9 to TRBJ1-5; D not resolved. The CDR3 runs to 14 residues. The V gene's germline CDR1 is SGDLS and CDR2 YYNGEE. V was pared by 4 bases and J by 3 bases, with 11 bases between. The DNA for the CDR3 is TGTGCCAGCAGCCTAAGTGGGGACAATCAGCCCCAGCATTTT. Its protein product is CASSLSGDNQPQHF.

J is TRBJ2-7 and V is TRBV27; no definite D call. Germline lookup yields CDR1 MNHEY and CDR2 SMNVEV (reference sequence). This CDR3 has 15 residues. Trimming cost V 0 bases and J 2 bases, with 11 bases left between them. The CDR3 reads CASSLSASLTYEQYF. CDR3 sequence (DNA): TGTGCCAGCAGTTTATCCGCCAGTTTAACCTACGAGCAGTACTTC.

This rearrangement joins TRBV6-5 to TRBJ1-1; D might be TRBD1 (5 bases). Germline CDR1 is MNHEY and CDR2 is SVGAGI. Trimming pared 2 bases from V and 4 bases from J, leaving 8 bases between. This CDR3 has 13 amino acids. The CDR3 nucleotides read TGTGCCAGCAGTTACGGCAGGGCCACTGAAGCTTTCTTT. Its translation is CASSYGRATEAFF.

CDR3 region: CASSTGNEQYF. DNA of the CDR3: TGTGCCAGCAGTACTGGAAACGAGCAGTACTTC. The V and J genes are TRBV12-3 or TRBV12-4 and TRBJ2-7; D is unresolved. This CDR3 spans 11 amino acids. Trimming pared 5 bases from V and 5 bases from J, leaving 7 bases between.

The chain links TRBV9 to TRBJ1-6; D ambiguous. The V and J ends lost 4 bases and 3 bases respectively, with 11 bases between them. CDR3 size: 15 residues. CDR1 and CDR2 (germline): SGDLS, YYNGEE. The CDR3, as DNA: TGTGCCAGCAGCACGGACGGCGACTATAATTCACCCCTCCACTTT. The encoded protein is CASSTDGDYNSPLHF.

The chain uses TRBV5-4 and TRBJ2-3; 12 nucleotides match TRBD1. J was trimmed by 8 bases and V by 3 bases; bases with no gene match: 13. CDR1 is SGHNT, CDR2 YYREEE, per germline (reference sequence). The CDR3 consists of 17 residues. The CDR3 reads CASSSVPGQGAASTQYF. CDR3 nucleotides: TGTGCCAGCAGCTCCGTACCGGGACAGGGGGCGGCGAGTACGCAGTATTTT.

The chain recombines TRBV18 with TRBJ1-1; a weak D match, TRBD1 (6 bases). The CDR3 is 15 residues long. In germline, CDR1 is KGHSH, CDR2 LQKENI. V was clipped by 3 bases and J by 0 bases, with 11 bases between them. CDR3 in amino acids: CASSPSGALNTEAFF. The DNA for the CDR3 is TGTGCCAGCTCACCCTCAGGGGCCCTGAACACTGAAGCTTTCTTT.

The rearrangement links TRBV3-1 (or the pseudogene TRBV3-2) to TRBJ2-1; D is unresolved. Germline lookup yields CDR1 LGHDT and CDR2 YNNKEL (reference sequence). This CDR3 contains 17 residues. Between the trimmed V and J ends, which lost 1 base and 2 bases, there was a span of 15 bases. DNA for the CDR3: TGTGCCAGCAGCCAAGGCAAAGCCCAGGCAGCCTACAATGAGCAGTTCTTC. It encodes CASSQGKAQAAYNEQFF.

This sequence joins TRBV5-6 and TRBJ2-7; 8 bases are a match to TRBD2. Germline assignment: CDR1 SGHDT and CDR2 YYEEEE. V was clipped by 4 bases and J by 0 bases; unmatched bases: 6. The CDR3 covers 15 residues. The CDR3 is CASSPSGLSSYEQYF. The CDR3 DNA reads as TGTGCCAGCAGCCCTAGCGGGCTGAGCTCCTACGAGCAGTACTTC.

This clone qualifies as medium-sized. The J gene is TRBJ1-4, the V gene TRBV4-1; D ambiguous. The CDR3 runs to 15 residues. Trimming took 4 bases from V and 5 from J, leaving 14 bases between them. From germline, CDR1 is MGHRA and CDR2 YSYEKL. CDR3 DNA sequence: TGCGCCAGCAGCCCCTGGGCCAGTTCGAATGAAAAACTGTTTTTT. Its protein product is CASSPWASSNEKLFF.

The chain employs TRBV10-1 and TRBJ1-1; 7 nucleotides line up with TRBD1. The germline V gene encodes CDR1 WNHNN and CDR2 SYGVQD (reference sequence). There are 13 residues in the CDR3. V shed 4 bases and J 4 bases; nucleotides not matched to a gene: 3. The CDR3 protein is CASSVTGTTEAFF. The CDR3 bases are TGCGCCAGCAGTGTGACAGGGACCACTGAAGCTTTCTTT.

The chain carries TRBV9 and TRBJ1-1; a possible D gene is TRBD1 (5 bases). This CDR3 has 15 amino acids. The germline V gene has CDR1 SGDLS and CDR2 YYNGEE. V lost 4 bases, J lost 2 bases, and 15 bases lay in between. The chain's CDR3 is CASSPRGQGNTEAFF. The CDR3 DNA reads as TGTGCCAGCAGCCCCCGTGGTCAGGGAAACACTGAAGCTTTCTTT.

The V gene is TRBV10-3, the J gene TRBJ1-1; weak D call: TRBD1 (6 bases). Germline V gene lookup returns CDR1 ENHRY and CDR2 SYGVKD. V gave up 6 bases and J gave up 2 bases, with 10 bases separating them. The CDR3 is made up of 13 amino acids. The CDR3 DNA reads TGTGCCATCAGCCTACAGGGAAACACTGAAGCTTTCTTT. It encodes CAISLQGNTEAFF.

This chain connects TRBV6-4 to TRBJ1-2; 10 bases line up with TRBD1. Germline assignment: CDR1 MRHNA and CDR2 SNTAGT. V shed 0 bases, J shed 5 bases, and the junction held 6 bases outside the gene matches. The CDR3 length is 16 residues. The CDR3, as DNA: TGTGCCAGCAGTGACTCTCGGGACAGGGGCAAATATGGCTACACCTTC. Protein product: CASSDSRDRGKYGYTF.

This chain uses TRBV24-1 with TRBJ2-3; 8 bases agree with TRBD1. Germline CDR1 is KGHDR and CDR2 is SFDVKD. With V trimmed by 4 bases and J by 2 bases, 7 bases remained unmatched. This CDR3 has 16 residues. CDR3 sequence: CATSDYGTGSTDTQYF. CDR3 coding DNA: TGTGCCACCAGTGACTACGGGACAGGTTCCACAGATACGCAGTATTTT.

The chain has TRBV19 and TRBJ1-3, with D uncertain. V shed 5 bases and J shed 0 bases, with 2 bases lying between them. This CDR3 is 12 amino acids long. Germline CDR1 reads LNHDA; CDR2 reads SQIVND (reference sequence). For the CDR3, the DNA is TGTGCCAGTAGTTACTCTGGAAACACCATATATTTT. This gives the protein CASSYSGNTIYF.

The rearrangement uses TRBV7-8 and TRBJ2-1; D possibly uses TRBD1 or TRBD2 (6 bases each). Between the trimmed V and J ends, which lost 5 bases and 2 bases, there was a span of 28 bases. The CDR3 extends over 20 amino acids. CDR1 is SGHVS and CDR2 is FQNEAQ in the germline V gene. The CDR3 is CASSLFSQGQGRGAYNEQFF. For the CDR3, the DNA is TGTGCCAGCAGCCTTTTCTCCCAGGGGCAGGGGCGCGGGGCCTACAATGAGCAGTTCTTC.

The chain is built from TRBV5-1 and TRBJ1-1; 10 nucleotides align to TRBD1. The CDR3 totals 15 residues. V shed 0 bases, J shed 2 bases, and the junction held 1 base outside the gene matches. The germline V gene encodes CDR1 SGHRS and CDR2 YFSETQ. The CDR3 spells CASSLGQGANTEAFF. The CDR3 DNA sequence: TGCGCCAGCAGCTTGGGACAGGGGGCAAACACTGAAGCTTTCTTT.

The chain is built from TRBV6-4 and TRBJ2-2; TRBD2 agrees at 10 bases. Per the germline V gene, CDR1 is MRHNA and CDR2 is SNTAGT. The CDR3 has 18 amino acids. V lost 0 bases and J lost 7; bases outside the gene matches: 11. CDR3 loop: CASSDSFALAGASGELFF. CDR3 DNA sequence: TGTGCCAGCAGTGACTCATTCGCGCTAGCGGGAGCCAGCGGGGAGCTGTTTTTT.

The chain has TRBV4-1 and TRBJ2-5, with D maybe TRBD2 (5 bases). Germline assignment: CDR1 MGHRA and CDR2 YSYEKL. Trimming removed 0 bases at V and 0 bases at J, with 14 bases between. This CDR3 region has 17 residues. CDR3 nucleotides: TGCGCCAGCAGCCAAGAAGCGTCAAGCGGTAACCAAGAGACCCAGTACTTC. It specifies CASSQEASSGNQETQYF.